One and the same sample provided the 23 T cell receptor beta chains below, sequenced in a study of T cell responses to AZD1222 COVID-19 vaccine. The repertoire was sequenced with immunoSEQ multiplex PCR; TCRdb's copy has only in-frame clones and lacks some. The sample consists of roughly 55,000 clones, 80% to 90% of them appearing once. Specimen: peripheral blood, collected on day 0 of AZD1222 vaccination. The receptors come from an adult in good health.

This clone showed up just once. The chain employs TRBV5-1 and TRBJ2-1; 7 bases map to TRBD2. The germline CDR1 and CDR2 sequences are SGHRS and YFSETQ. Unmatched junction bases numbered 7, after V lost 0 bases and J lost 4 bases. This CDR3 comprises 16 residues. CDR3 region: CASSLGVAGSYNEQFF. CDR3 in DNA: TGCGCCAGCAGCTTGGGGGTAGCGGGTTCATACAATGAGCAGTTCTTC. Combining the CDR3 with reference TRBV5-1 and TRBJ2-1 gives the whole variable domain KAGVTQTPRYLIKTRGQQVTLSCSPISGHRSVSWYQQTPGQGLQFLFEYFSETQRNKGNFPGRFSGRQFSNSRSEMNVSTLELGDSALYLCASSLGVAGSYNEQFFGPGTRLTVL.

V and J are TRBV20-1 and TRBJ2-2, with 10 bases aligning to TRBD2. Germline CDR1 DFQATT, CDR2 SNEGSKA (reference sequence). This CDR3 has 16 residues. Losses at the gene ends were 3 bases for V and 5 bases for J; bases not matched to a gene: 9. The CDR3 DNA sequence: TGCAGTGCTAGTTTTCTAGCGGGAGTTAAAACCGGGGAGCTGTTTTTT. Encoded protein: CSASFLAGVKTGELFF.

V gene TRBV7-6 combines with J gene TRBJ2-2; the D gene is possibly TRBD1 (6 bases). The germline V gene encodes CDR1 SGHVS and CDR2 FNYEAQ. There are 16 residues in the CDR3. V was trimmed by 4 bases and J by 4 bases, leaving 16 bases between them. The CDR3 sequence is CASSSPTGTSTGELFF. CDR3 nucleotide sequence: TGTGCCAGCAGCTCCCCAACCGGGACAAGCACCGGGGAGCTGTTTTTT.

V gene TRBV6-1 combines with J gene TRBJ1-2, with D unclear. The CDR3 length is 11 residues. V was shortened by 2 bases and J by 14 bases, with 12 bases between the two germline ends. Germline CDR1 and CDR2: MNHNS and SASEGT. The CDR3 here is CASSELNLLTF. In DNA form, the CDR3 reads TGTGCCAGCAGTGAATTGAACCTCCTTACCTTC.

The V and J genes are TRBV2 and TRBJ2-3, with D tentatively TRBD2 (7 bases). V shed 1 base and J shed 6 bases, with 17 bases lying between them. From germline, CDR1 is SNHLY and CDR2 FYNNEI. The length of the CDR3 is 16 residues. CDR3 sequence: CASSEGAWGGRDTQYF. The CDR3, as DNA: TGTGCCAGCAGTGAAGGAGCGTGGGGGGGCCGGGATACGCAGTATTTT. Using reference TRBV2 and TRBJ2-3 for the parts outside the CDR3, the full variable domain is EPEVTQTPSHQVTQMGQEVILRCVPISNHLYFYWYRQILGQKVEFLVSFYNNEISEKSEIFDDQFSVERPDGSNFTLKIRSTKLEDSAMYFCASSEGAWGGRDTQYFGPGTRLTVL.

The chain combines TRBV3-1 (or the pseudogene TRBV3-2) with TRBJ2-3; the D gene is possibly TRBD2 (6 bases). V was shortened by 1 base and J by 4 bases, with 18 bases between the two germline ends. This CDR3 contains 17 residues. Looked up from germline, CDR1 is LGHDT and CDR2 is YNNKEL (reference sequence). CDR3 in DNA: TGTGCCAGCAGCCAAGGGTTTCGGGGGAGTGGGGCAGATACGCAGTATTTT. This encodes CASSQGFRGSGADTQYF.

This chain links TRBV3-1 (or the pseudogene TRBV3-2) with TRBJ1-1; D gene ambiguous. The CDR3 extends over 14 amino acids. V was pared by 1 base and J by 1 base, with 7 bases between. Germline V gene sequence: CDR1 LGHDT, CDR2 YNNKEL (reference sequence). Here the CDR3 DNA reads TGTGCCAGCAGCCAAGGCCGACAGAACACTGAAGCTTTCTTT. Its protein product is CASSQGRQNTEAFF.

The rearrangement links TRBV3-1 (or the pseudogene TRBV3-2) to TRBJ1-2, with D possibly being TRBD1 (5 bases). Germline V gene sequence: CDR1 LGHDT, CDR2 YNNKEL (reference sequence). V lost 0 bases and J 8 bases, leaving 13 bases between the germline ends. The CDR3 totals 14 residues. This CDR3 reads CASSQDGGLPGYTF. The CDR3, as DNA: TGTGCCAGCAGCCAAGACGGGGGTCTCCCGGGCTACACCTTC.

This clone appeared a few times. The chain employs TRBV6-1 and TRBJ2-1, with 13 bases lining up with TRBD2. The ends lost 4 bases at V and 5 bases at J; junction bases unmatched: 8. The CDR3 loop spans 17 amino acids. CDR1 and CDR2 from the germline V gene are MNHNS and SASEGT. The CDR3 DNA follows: TGTGCCAGCAGTGTGGGACTAGCGGGAAGAGGTCACAATGAGCAGTTCTTC. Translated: CASSVGLAGRGHNEQFF.

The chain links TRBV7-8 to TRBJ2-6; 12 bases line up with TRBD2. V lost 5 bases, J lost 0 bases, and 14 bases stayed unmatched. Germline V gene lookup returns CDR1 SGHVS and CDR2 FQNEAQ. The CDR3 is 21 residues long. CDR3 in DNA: TGTGCCAGCAGCCCCTCGAGGGTGCCTAGCGGGAGGGTCTCTGGGGCCAACGTCCTGACTTTC. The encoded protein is CASSPSRVPSGRVSGANVLTF.

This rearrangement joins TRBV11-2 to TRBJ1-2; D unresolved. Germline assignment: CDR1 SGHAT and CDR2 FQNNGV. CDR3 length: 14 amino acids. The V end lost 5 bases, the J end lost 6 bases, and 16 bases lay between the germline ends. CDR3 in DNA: TGTGCCAGCAGCCCCCAAGCTGATGGGAATGGCTACACCTTC. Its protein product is CASSPQADGNGYTF.

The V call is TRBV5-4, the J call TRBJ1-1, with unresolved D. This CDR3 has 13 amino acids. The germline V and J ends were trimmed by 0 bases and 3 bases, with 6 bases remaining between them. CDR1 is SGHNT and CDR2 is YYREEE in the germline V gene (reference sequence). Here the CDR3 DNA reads TGTGCCAGCAGCTTGGTTCCGGACACTGAAGCTTTCTTT. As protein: CASSLVPDTEAFF.

This chain's CDR3 is CASSPTGIYSGNTIYF. CDR3 nucleotides: TGTGCCAGCTCACCAACGGGAATCTACTCTGGAAACACCATATATTTT. The chain couples TRBV18 to TRBJ1-3; no firm D call. CDR1 is KGHSH, CDR2 LQKENI, per germline. The CDR3 consists of 16 residues. V was cut by 2 bases and J by 0 bases, with 11 bases left in between.

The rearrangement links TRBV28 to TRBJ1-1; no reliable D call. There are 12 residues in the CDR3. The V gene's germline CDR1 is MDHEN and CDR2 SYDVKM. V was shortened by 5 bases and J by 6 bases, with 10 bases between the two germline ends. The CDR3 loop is CASSAVTAEAFF. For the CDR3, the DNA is TGTGCCAGCAGTGCCGTCACAGCTGAAGCTTTCTTT.

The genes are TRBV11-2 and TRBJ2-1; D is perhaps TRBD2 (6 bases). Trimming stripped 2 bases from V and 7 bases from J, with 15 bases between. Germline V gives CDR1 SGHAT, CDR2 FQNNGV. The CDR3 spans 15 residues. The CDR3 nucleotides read TGTGCCAGCAGCTTACGCGGAGGGCCGGAAAATGAGCAGTTCTTC. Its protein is CASSLRGGPENEQFF. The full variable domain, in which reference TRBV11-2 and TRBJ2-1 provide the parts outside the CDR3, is EAGVAQSPRYKIIEKRQSVAFWCNPISGHATLYWYQQILGQGPKLLIQFQNNGVVDDSQLPKDRFSAERLKGVDSTLKIQPAKLEDSAVYLCASSLRGGPENEQFFGPGTRLTVL.

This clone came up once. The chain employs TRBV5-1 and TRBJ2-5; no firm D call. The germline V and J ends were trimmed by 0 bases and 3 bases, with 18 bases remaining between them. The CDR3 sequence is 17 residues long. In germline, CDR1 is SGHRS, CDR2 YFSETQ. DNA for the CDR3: TGCGCCAGCAGCTTGGCCGATGGGCTGGCGAGTAAAGAGACCCAGTACTTC. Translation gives CASSLADGLASKETQYF.

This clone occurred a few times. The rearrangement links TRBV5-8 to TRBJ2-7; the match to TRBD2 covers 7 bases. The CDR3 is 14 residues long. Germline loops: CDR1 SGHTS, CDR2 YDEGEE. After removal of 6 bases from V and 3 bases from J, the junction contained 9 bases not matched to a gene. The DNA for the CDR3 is TGTGCCAGCACCCTACCGGGACTAAACTACGAGCAGTACTTC. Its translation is CASTLPGLNYEQYF.

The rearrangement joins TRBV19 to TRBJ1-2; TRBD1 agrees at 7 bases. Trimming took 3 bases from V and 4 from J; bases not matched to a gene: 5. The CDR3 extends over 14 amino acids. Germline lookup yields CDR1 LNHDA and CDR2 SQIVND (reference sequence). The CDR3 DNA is TGTGCCAGTAGTATTCCCGGACAGGTCTATGGCTACACCTTC. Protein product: CASSIPGQVYGYTF.

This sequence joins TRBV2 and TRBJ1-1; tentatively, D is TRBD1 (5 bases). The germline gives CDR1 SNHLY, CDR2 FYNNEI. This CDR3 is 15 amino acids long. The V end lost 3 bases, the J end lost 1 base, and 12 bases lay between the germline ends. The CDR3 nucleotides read TGTGCCAGCAGTGAGCAGGGATCGTGGAACACTGAAGCTTTCTTT. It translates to CASSEQGSWNTEAFF.

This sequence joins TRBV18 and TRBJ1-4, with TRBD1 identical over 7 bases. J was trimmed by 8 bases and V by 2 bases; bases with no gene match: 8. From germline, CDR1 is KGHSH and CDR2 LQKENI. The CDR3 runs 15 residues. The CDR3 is CASSPSDRAGEKLFF. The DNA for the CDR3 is TGTGCCAGCTCACCATCCGACAGGGCTGGGGAAAAACTGTTTTTT.

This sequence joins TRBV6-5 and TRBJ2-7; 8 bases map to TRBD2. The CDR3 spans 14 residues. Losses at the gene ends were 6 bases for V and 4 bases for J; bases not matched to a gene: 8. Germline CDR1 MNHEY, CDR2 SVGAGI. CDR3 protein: CASRPSGGAYEQYF. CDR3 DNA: TGTGCCAGCAGACCGAGCGGGGGAGCGTACGAGCAGTACTTC.

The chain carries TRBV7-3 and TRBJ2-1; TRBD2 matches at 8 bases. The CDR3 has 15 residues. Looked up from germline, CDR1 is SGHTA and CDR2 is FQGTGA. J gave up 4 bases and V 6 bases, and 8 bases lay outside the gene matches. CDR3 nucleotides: TGTGCCAGCAGATCGACCGGGACTAGATACAATGAGCAGTTCTTC. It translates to CASRSTGTRYNEQFF.

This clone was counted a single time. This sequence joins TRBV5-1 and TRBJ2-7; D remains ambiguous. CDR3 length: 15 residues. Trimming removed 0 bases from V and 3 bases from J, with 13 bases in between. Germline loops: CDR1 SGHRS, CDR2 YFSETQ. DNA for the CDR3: TGCGCCAGCAGCTTGGCGGGTGGGCCGGACTACGAGCAGTACTTC. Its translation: CASSLAGGPDYEQYF. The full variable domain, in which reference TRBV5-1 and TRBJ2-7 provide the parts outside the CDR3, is KAGVTQTPRYLIKTRGQQVTLSCSPISGHRSVSWYQQTPGQGLQFLFEYFSETQRNKGNFPGRFSGRQFSNSRSEMNVSTLELGDSALYLCASSLAGGPDYEQYFGPGTRLTVT.